These 31 T cell receptor beta chains originate from one sample sequenced in a study of graft-versus-host responses after intestinal transplantation. The antigens for these receptors are not known. Assay used: immunoSEQ multiplex PCR; TCRdb lists only in-frame clones, some missing. The sample consists of nearly 95,000 clones, just over 90% of them appearing once. This specimen was unstimulated CD8+ T cells sorted from spleen or lymph node cells, taken before intestinal transplant. The receptors derive from a human donor who received an intestinal transplant.

In its sample, this clone was seen once. V usage is TRBV2 and J usage is TRBJ1-5; 7 nucleotides agree with TRBD1. With 7 bases clipped from V and 8 bases from J, the junction kept 8 bases outside the gene matches. The CDR3 length is 13 residues. CDR1 is SNHLY and CDR2 is FYNNEI in the germline V gene. The CDR3 loop reads CASMDRPEEPQHF. The CDR3, as DNA: TGTGCCAGCATGGACAGGCCCGAGGAGCCCCAGCATTTT.

CDR3 region: CASSLSGGYNEQFF. In nucleotides, the CDR3 is TGTGCCAGCAGTTTATCAGGGGGCTACAATGAGCAGTTCTTC. The gene calls are TRBV27 and TRBJ2-1; D is possibly TRBD1 (6 bases). CDR1 and CDR2 from the germline V gene are MNHEY and SMNVEV (reference sequence). The CDR3 has 14 amino acids. V was trimmed by 0 bases and J by 3 bases, leaving 6 bases between them.

This clone came up a few times. The V and J genes are TRBV10-3 and TRBJ1-1; D uncertain. V lost 3 bases to trimming and J lost 8 bases, with 13 bases between them. The CDR3 spans 13 residues. Germline CDR1 ENHRY, CDR2 SYGVKD. As DNA, the CDR3 is TGTGCCATCAGTGACCCAGGCCTTGGGGAAGCTTTCTTT. It yields the protein CAISDPGLGEAFF.

The chain carries TRBV4-3 and TRBJ2-7; 13 bases match TRBD2. V lost 1 base and J lost 1; bases outside the gene matches: 7. Germline CDR1 LGHNA, CDR2 YSLEER. The CDR3 runs to 18 residues. The CDR3 protein is CASSQGLAGGIRSYEQYF. In DNA form, the CDR3 reads TGCGCCAGCAGCCAAGGACTAGCGGGGGGTATACGGTCCTACGAGCAGTACTTC.

The chain has TRBV28 and TRBJ2-3; the match to TRBD2 covers 11 bases. This CDR3 region has 15 residues. Germline-derived CDR1 and CDR2 are MDHEN and SYDVKM. With 4 bases clipped from V and 6 bases from J, the junction kept 6 bases outside the gene matches. CDR3 DNA sequence: TGTGCCAGCAGTTCGACTAGCGGGGCTGGGGATACGCAGTATTTT. It yields the protein CASSSTSGAGDTQYF.

V and J are TRBV7-9 and TRBJ2-7, with 13 bases matching TRBD2. J gave up 0 bases and V 4 bases, and 6 bases lay outside the gene matches. Germline V CDR1 and CDR2: SEHNR, FQNEAQ (reference sequence). The CDR3 length is 17 residues. CDR3 in amino acids: CASSSRTSGGISYEQYF. As DNA, the CDR3 is TGTGCCAGCAGCTCCCGGACTAGCGGGGGTATCTCCTACGAGCAGTACTTC.

The V call is TRBV9, the J call TRBJ1-2, with D possibly TRBD1 on 5 matching bases. V lost 9 bases and J lost 3, with 15 bases in between. Germline-derived CDR1 and CDR2 are SGDLS and YYNGEE. The CDR3 is 13 amino acids. This chain's CDR3 is CATQSSGHYGYTF. For the CDR3, the DNA is TGTGCCACTCAATCCTCAGGGCACTATGGCTACACCTTC. Full variable domain (missing parts from reference TRBV9 and TRBJ1-2): DSGVTQTPKHLITATGQRVTLRCSPRSGDLSVYWYQQSLDQGLQFLIQYYNGEERAKGNILERFSAQQFPDLHSELNLSSLELGDSALYFCATQSSGHYGYTFGSGTRLTVV.

About this clone: At one boundary the junction diverges from the germline segment, which might be a read error. The chain has TRBV6-8 and TRBJ2-7; D is possibly TRBD1 (5 bases). The CDR3 spans 19 residues. Germline-derived CDR1 and CDR2 are MNHGY and SAAAGT. For the CDR3, the DNA is TGTCCCAGGGTCCGGCGACAGAAACAGGCCTTGTGTCGGCTATACGAGCAGTACTTC. Residues: CPRVRRQKQALCRLYEQYF.

The CDR3 here is CASSVAGDYGYTF. CDR3 nucleotides: TGTGCCAGCAGCGTAGCGGGGGACTATGGCTACACCTTC. The rearrangement uses TRBV9 and TRBJ1-2; the D gene is possibly TRBD1 (5 bases). Germline assignment: CDR1 SGDLS and CDR2 YYNGEE. The V end was cut by 0 bases, the J end by 3 bases, with 6 bases between. The length of the CDR3 is 13 residues.

The chain employs TRBV19 and TRBJ2-7; D may be TRBD2 (5 bases). The CDR3 is 14 residues long. V was shortened by 6 bases and J by 0 bases, with 12 bases between the two germline ends. Germline V gene lookup returns CDR1 LNHDA and CDR2 SQIVND (reference sequence). The CDR3 spells CASRLTGSSYEQYF. The CDR3 DNA reads TGTGCCAGTAGGTTGACTGGGAGCTCCTACGAGCAGTACTTC.

The chain employs TRBV6-1 and TRBJ2-1, with 12 bases that match TRBD2. The CDR3 sequence is 15 residues long. V was pared by 5 bases and J by 6 bases, with 5 bases of the junction left unmatched. Germline V gene sequence: CDR1 MNHNS, CDR2 SASEGT. Here the CDR3 DNA reads TGTGCCAGCAGTCCTAGCGGGGGGGCCGCCAATGAGCAGTTCTTC. Translated: CASSPSGGAANEQFF.

This chain connects TRBV30 to TRBJ2-3; TRBD1 aligns across 7 bases. CDR1 GTSNPN and CDR2 SVGIG come from the germline V gene (reference sequence). The junction had 5 bases not matched to a gene; V was cut back by 4 bases and J by 4 bases. This CDR3 spans 13 amino acids. The CDR3 reads CAWTVGQPDTQYF. DNA for the CDR3: TGTGCCTGGACGGTGGGACAGCCAGATACGCAGTATTTT.

The chain links TRBV27 to TRBJ2-7, with 7 bases lining up with TRBD1. The V gene end was trimmed by 1 base and the J gene end by 3 bases; junction bases not matched to a gene: 6. The CDR3 runs 15 residues. Germline values: CDR1 MNHEY, CDR2 SMNVEV (reference sequence). CDR3 protein: CASSLLGGSFYEQYF. DNA for the CDR3: TGTGCCAGCAGTTTATTAGGGGGCTCTTTCTACGAGCAGTACTTC.

This chain connects TRBV27 to TRBJ2-7; TRBD2 aligns across 10 bases. Trimming at V came to 7 bases and at J to 6 bases, leaving 15 bases not matched to a gene. The CDR3 consists of 16 residues. CDR1 MNHEY and CDR2 SMNVEV come from the germline V gene (reference sequence). The CDR3 is CASKSIPRLAGGEQYF. In nucleotides, the CDR3 is TGTGCCAGCAAATCTATCCCCCGACTAGCGGGCGGCGAGCAGTACTTC.

The J gene is TRBJ1-5, the V gene TRBV5-6; TRBD1 aligns across 10 bases. Trimming cost V 4 bases and J 0 bases; bases outside gene matches: 4. Germline V gene lookup returns CDR1 SGHDT and CDR2 YYEEEE. The CDR3 totals 16 residues. The CDR3 DNA follows: TGTGCCAGCAGCCCCTGGACAGGGGGTAGCAATCAGCCCCAGCATTTT. Protein sequence: CASSPWTGGSNQPQHF.

The chain's CDR3 is CASSGGTGLANQPQHF. CDR3 bases: TGTGCCAGCAGTGGGGGGACAGGGTTAGCCAATCAGCCCCAGCATTTT. The rearrangement joins TRBV6-1 to TRBJ1-5; 9 bases match TRBD1. The CDR3 loop spans 16 amino acids. CDR1 and CDR2 (germline): MNHNS, SASEGT. The trim removed 4 bases at V and 3 bases at J, leaving 7 bases unmatched.

V usage is TRBV9 and J usage is TRBJ2-1; 12 bases match TRBD2. Germline assignment: CDR1 SGDLS and CDR2 YYNGEE. The CDR3 consists of 15 residues. J lost 8 bases, V lost 0 bases, and 3 bases had no gene match. The CDR3 nucleotides read TGTGCCAGCAGCGTAGAGGCTAGCGGGGGGGATGAGCAGTTCTTC. It translates to CASSVEASGGDEQFF.

The chain combines TRBV7-9 with TRBJ2-1, with 12 nucleotides matching TRBD2. The CDR3 loop spans 17 amino acids. With V trimmed by 4 bases and J by 1 base, 5 bases remained unmatched. Looked up from germline, CDR1 is SEHNR and CDR2 is FQNEAQ (reference sequence). The CDR3, as DNA: TGTGCCAGCAGCTCGATTGGGACTAGCGGGTCCTACAATGAGCAGTTCTTC. Protein: CASSSIGTSGSYNEQFF.

The chain uses TRBV19 and TRBJ2-5; weak D call: TRBD2 (6 bases). V was trimmed by 3 bases and J by 5 bases, leaving 13 bases between them. The CDR3 length is 14 residues. Germline V gene data show CDR1 as LNHDA and CDR2 as SQIVND (reference sequence). DNA for the CDR3: TGTGCCAGTAGTATGGGGGGTTCTGTGGAGACCCAGTACTTC. This translates into CASSMGGSVETQYF.

The chain links TRBV12-5 to TRBJ2-1; TRBD2 agrees at 8 bases. V shed 2 bases and J 9 bases; nucleotides not matched to a gene: 9. Germline V gene lookup returns CDR1 LGHNT and CDR2 FRNRAP. The CDR3 contains 15 residues. This chain's CDR3 is CASGLPGGVLFEQFF. In DNA, the CDR3 is TGTGCTAGTGGTTTGCCGGGGGGGGTTCTTTTTGAGCAGTTCTTC.

The rearrangement uses TRBV15 and TRBJ1-6; weak D call: TRBD1 (6 bases). This CDR3 is built from 16 residues. Germline V gene sequence: CDR1 LNHNV, CDR2 YYDKDF (reference sequence). V gave up 1 base and J gave up 7 bases, with 14 bases separating them. This chain's CDR3 is CATSRGVQGTNSPLHF. In DNA form, the CDR3 reads TGTGCCACCAGCAGAGGGGTACAGGGAACCAATTCACCCCTCCACTTT.

The rearrangement uses TRBV6-6 and TRBJ2-1, with no clear D. V was pared by 2 bases and J by 5 bases, with 4 bases between. CDR1 MNHNY and CDR2 SVGAGI come from the germline V gene (reference sequence). The CDR3 is made up of 12 amino acids. The CDR3 nucleotides read TGTGCCAGCAGTTACCCGGACAATGAGCAGTTCTTC. Translation gives CASSYPDNEQFF.

The chain links TRBV30 to TRBJ2-7; the match to TRBD1 covers 8 bases. From germline, CDR1 is GTSNPN and CDR2 SVGIG (reference sequence). The CDR3 has 14 residues. Trimming took 1 base from V and 4 from J; bases not matched to a gene: 6. The CDR3 spells CAWSARTGNYEQYF. In DNA, the CDR3 is TGTGCCTGGAGTGCCCGGACAGGGAATTACGAGCAGTACTTC.

The chain recombines TRBV7-8 with TRBJ1-1, with TRBD1 identical over 7 bases. The V gene end was trimmed by 5 bases and the J gene end by 11 bases; junction bases not matched to a gene: 17. CDR3 length: 15 residues. Germline CDR1 SGHVS, CDR2 FQNEAQ. The CDR3 sequence: CASSLQGGAIRGAFF. Here the CDR3 DNA reads TGTGCCAGCAGCCTCCAGGGGGGCGCGATTCGGGGGGCTTTCTTT.

J is TRBJ1-5 and V is TRBV6-5, with 7 bases matching TRBD1. This CDR3 comprises 13 residues. Germline CDR1 is MNHEY and CDR2 is SVGAGI. V lost 8 bases and J lost 4; bases outside the gene matches: 5. CDR3 residues: CASGTGENQPQHF. Written as DNA, the CDR3 is TGTGCCAGCGGTACAGGGGAAAATCAGCCCCAGCATTTT.

This chain uses TRBV7-9 with TRBJ1-1, with TRBD1 identical over 11 bases. CDR3 length: 18 amino acids. CDR1 is SEHNR and CDR2 is FQNEAQ in the germline V gene (reference sequence). V was clipped by 4 bases and J by 0 bases; unmatched bases: 10. The CDR3 region is CASSSKRVDRGLNTEAFF. The CDR3 nucleotides read TGTGCCAGCAGCTCAAAAAGGGTGGACAGGGGGCTGAACACTGAAGCTTTCTTT.

The chain carries TRBV5-6 and TRBJ2-1, with D maybe TRBD1 (6 bases). The CDR3 contains 13 residues. Trimming left V 4 bases short and J 6 bases short, with 11 bases between. From germline, CDR1 is SGHDT and CDR2 YYEEEE. The CDR3 nucleotides are TGTGCCAGCAGCCGGGACATAGGCAATGAGCAGTTCTTC. The encoded protein is CASSRDIGNEQFF.

This chain connects TRBV7-2 to TRBJ2-1, with TRBD2 as a possible D gene (5 bases). The CDR3 contains 12 residues. Trimming pared 4 bases from V and 7 bases from J, leaving 8 bases between. Germline V gives CDR1 SGHTA, CDR2 FQGNSA. CDR3 region: CASSSKRNEQFF. The CDR3, as DNA: TGTGCCAGCAGCTCCAAGCGGAATGAGCAGTTCTTC. Supplemented by reference TRBV7-2 and TRBJ2-1, the full variable domain reads GAGVSQSPSNKVTEKGKDVELRCDPISGHTALYWYRQSLGQGLEFLIYFQGNSAPDKSGLPSDRFSAERTGGSVSTLTIQRTQQEDSAVYLCASSSKRNEQFFGPGTRLTVL.

The J gene is TRBJ1-1, the V gene TRBV6-1; D is possibly TRBD1 (5 bases). V was shortened by 3 bases and J by 10 bases, with 21 bases between the two germline ends. The germline V gene encodes CDR1 MNHNS and CDR2 SASEGT. The CDR3 contains 15 residues. The CDR3 region has the DNA TGTGCCAGCAGTGATATTTCCATTCGGGGGGATGGAGCTTTCTTT. Translating gives CASSDISIRGDGAFF.

The chain employs TRBV27 and TRBJ2-7, with TRBD2 matching 13 bases. CDR1 is MNHEY and CDR2 is SMNVEV in the germline V gene (reference sequence). CDR3 size: 14 residues. The V gene end was trimmed by 5 bases and the J gene end by 7 bases; junction bases not matched to a gene: 5. CDR3 in amino acids: CASSVGLAGEEQYF. CDR3 nucleotide sequence: TGTGCCAGCAGTGTAGGACTAGCGGGGGAAGAGCAGTACTTC.

The chain joins TRBV30 to TRBJ2-7; 7 bases are a match to TRBD1. J was trimmed by 0 bases and V by 6 bases; bases with no gene match: 5. The CDR3 totals 13 residues. CDR1 is GTSNPN and CDR2 is SVGIG in the germline V gene (reference sequence). CDR3 residues: CACHRDSSYEQYF. In DNA, the CDR3 is TGTGCCTGCCACCGGGACAGCTCCTACGAGCAGTACTTC.